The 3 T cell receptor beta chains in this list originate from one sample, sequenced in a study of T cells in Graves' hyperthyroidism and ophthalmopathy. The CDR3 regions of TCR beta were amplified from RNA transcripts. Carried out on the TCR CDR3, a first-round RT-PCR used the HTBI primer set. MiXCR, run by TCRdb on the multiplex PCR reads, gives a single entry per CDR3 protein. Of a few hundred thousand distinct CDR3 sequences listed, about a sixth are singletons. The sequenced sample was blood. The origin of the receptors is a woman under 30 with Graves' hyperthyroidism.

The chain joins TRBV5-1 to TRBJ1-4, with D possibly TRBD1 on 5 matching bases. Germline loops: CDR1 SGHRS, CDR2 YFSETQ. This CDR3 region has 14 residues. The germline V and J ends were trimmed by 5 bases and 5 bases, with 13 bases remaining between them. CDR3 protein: CASSYGTENEKLFF. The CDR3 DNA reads TGCGCCAGCAGTTACGGGACGGAAAATGAAAAACTGTTTTTT.

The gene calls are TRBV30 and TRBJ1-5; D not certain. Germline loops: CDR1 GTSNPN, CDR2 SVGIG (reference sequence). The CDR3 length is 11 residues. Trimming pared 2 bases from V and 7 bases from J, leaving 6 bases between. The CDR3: CAWSLGQPQHF. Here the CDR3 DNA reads TGTGCCTGGAGTTTGGGACAGCCCCAGCATTTT.

Written as DNA, the CDR3 is TGTGCCAGCAGTGCCGGCGGGAGGGGGGCGTTACGACTGTTTTTT. Translating gives CASSAGGRGALRLFF. The chain has TRBV6-1 and TRBJ1-4, with D possibly being TRBD1 (6 bases). The V and J ends lost 4 bases and 13 bases respectively, with 22 bases between them. The CDR3 is 15 amino acids. Germline CDR1 and CDR2: MNHNS and SASEGT.